This T cell receptor (beta chain) was observed in a study of T cells in Graves' hyperthyroidism and ophthalmopathy. Amplification yielded TCR beta CDR3 regions, with RNA transcripts as the source. HTBI primers were employed in a first-round RT-PCR of the TCR CDR3. TCRdb re-derived calls from the multiplex PCR reads in MiXCR, one entry per CDR3 protein. The sample gives about 840,000 distinct CDR3 sequences, 38% of which show up once; 7.5% to 9.5% is in the top ten. Germline lookup yields CDR1 SGHTA and CDR2 FQGNSA. CDR3 size: 14 residues. Trimming shortened V by 7 bases and J by 0 bases, and 12 bases separated the two germline ends. This clonotype showed up just a few times. It was considered stable Graves' hyperthyroidism when ophthalmopathy did not progress within 18 months. PBMCs were derived from around 10 ml fresh peripheral blood.

The sequence derives from a man between 18 and 35 years old with Graves' hyperthyroidism. The sample was blood. J is TRBJ1-1 and V is TRBV7-2; unclear D gene. The CDR3 sequence is CASTLPRMNTEAFF. CDR3 in DNA: TGTGCCAGCACCCTCCCCCGCATGAACACTGAAGCTTTCTTT.